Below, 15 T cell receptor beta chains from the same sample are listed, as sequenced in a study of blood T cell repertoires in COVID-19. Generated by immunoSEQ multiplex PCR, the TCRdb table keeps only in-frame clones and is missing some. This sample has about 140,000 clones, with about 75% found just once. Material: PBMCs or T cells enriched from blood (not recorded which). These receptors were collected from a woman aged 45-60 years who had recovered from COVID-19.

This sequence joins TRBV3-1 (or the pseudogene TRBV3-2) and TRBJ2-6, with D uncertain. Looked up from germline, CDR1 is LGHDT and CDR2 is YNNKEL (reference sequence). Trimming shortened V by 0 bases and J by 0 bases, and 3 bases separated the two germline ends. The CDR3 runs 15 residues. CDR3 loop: CASSQDHSGANVLTF. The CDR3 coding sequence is TGTGCCAGCAGCCAAGACCACTCTGGGGCCAACGTCCTGACTTTC.

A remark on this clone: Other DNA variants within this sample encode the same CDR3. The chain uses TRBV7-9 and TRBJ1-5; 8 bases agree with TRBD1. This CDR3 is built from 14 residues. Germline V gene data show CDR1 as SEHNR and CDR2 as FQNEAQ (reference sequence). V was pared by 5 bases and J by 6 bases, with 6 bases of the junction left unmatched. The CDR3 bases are TGTGCCAGCAGCCCCCAGGGGGCAGGTCAGCCCCAGCATTTT. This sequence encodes CASSPQGAGQPQHF.

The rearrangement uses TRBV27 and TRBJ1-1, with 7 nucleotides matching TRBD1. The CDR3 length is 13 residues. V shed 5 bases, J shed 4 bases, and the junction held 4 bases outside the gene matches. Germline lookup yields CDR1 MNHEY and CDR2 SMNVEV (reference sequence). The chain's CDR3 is CASSNRGSTEAFF. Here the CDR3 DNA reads TGTGCCAGCAGTAACAGGGGATCCACTGAAGCTTTCTTT.

CDR3 sequence reads: CASSLGGGGVDTQYF. The CDR3 DNA reads as TGTGCCAGCAGCTTAGGGGGTGGAGGCGTTGATACGCAGTATTTT. The chain joins TRBV11-3 to TRBJ2-3, with D possibly being TRBD2 (5 bases). Germline CDR1 and CDR2: SGHNT and YENEEA. Trimming took off 1 base at V and 6 bases at J, with 14 bases between the two ends. The CDR3 is 15 amino acids.

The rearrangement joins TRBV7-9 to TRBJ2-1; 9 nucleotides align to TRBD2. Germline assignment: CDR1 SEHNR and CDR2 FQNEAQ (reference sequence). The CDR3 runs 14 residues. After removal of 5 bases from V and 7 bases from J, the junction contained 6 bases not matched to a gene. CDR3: CASSPPAGGNEQFF. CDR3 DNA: TGTGCCAGCAGCCCCCCTGCGGGAGGGAATGAGCAGTTCTTC.

DNA of the CDR3: TGTGCCAGCAGTTCCCAGGGGGGCTATGGCTACACCTTC. This sequence encodes CASSSQGGYGYTF. The chain joins TRBV12-3 or TRBV12-4 to TRBJ1-2; 7 bases line up with TRBD1. The CDR3 loop spans 13 amino acids. J was trimmed by 4 bases and V by 4 bases; bases with no gene match: 3.

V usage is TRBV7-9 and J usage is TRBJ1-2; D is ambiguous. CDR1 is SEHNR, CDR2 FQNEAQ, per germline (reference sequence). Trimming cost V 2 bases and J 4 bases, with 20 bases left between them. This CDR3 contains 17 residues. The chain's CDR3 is CASSLSFRGERSYGYTF. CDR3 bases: TGTGCCAGCAGCTTATCATTCCGGGGAGAGAGATCCTATGGCTACACCTTC.

In DNA form, the CDR3 reads TGTGCCAGCAGCCTATGGGGACAGCCAAGAATTGAAGCTTTCTTT. Protein product: CASSLWGQPRIEAFF. This chain connects TRBV7-3 to TRBJ1-1; 7 bases match TRBD1. The germline V gene encodes CDR1 SGHTA and CDR2 FQGTGA. The CDR3 is 15 residues long. The V segment lost 5 bases and the J segment 7 bases; nucleotides outside the gene matches: 13.

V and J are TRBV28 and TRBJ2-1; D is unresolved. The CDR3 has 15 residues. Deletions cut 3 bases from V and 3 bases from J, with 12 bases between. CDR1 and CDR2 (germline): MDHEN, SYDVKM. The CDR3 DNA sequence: TGTGCCAGCAGTTTGGGCGCGCAGCTCTACAATGAGCAGTTCTTC. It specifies CASSLGAQLYNEQFF.

CDR3 loop: CASSLVATNTGELFF. The CDR3 nucleotides read TGTGCCAGCAGCTTAGTAGCGACGAACACCGGGGAGCTGTTTTTT. J is TRBJ2-2 and V is TRBV7-7; a possible D gene is TRBD2 (5 bases). V dropped 1 base and J dropped 0 bases, with 6 bases sitting between them. This CDR3 is 15 amino acids long. The V gene's germline CDR1 is SSHAT and CDR2 FNYEAQ (reference sequence).

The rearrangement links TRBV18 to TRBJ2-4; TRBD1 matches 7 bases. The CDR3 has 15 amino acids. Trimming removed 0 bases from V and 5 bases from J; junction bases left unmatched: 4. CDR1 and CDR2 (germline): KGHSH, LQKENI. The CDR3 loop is CASSPPGQKQNIQYF. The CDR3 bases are TGTGCCAGCTCACCACCGGGACAGAAACAAAACATTCAGTACTTC.

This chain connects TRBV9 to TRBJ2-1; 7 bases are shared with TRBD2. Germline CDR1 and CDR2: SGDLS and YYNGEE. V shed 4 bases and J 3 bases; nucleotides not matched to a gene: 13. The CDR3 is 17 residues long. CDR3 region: CASSPPGGAEHYNEQFF. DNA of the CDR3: TGTGCCAGCAGCCCACCGGGGGGAGCGGAACACTACAATGAGCAGTTCTTC.

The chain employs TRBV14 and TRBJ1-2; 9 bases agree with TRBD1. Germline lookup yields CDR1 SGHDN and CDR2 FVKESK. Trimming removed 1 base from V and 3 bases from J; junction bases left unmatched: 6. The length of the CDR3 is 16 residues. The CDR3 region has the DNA TGTGCCAGCAGCCAAGGGTACAGGGGGCGCGACTATGGCTACACCTTC. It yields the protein CASSQGYRGRDYGYTF. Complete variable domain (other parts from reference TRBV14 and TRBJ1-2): EAGVTQFPSHSVIEKGQTVTLRCDPISGHDNLYWYRRVMGKEIKFLLHFVKESKQDESGMPNNRFLAERTGGTYSTLKVQPAELEDSGVYFCASSQGYRGRDYGYTFGSGTRLTVV.

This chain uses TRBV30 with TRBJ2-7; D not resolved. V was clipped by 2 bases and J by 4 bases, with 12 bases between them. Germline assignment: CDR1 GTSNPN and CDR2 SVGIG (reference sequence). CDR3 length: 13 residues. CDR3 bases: TGTGCCTGGAGTTTTGGGCAGGTTTACGAGCAGTACTTC. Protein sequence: CAWSFGQVYEQYF. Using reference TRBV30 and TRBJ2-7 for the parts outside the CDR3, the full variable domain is SQTIHQWPATLVQPVGSPLSLECTVEGTSNPNLYWYRQAAGRGLQLLFYSVGIGQISSEVPQNLSASRPQDRQFILSSKKLLLSDSGFYLCAWSFGQVYEQYFGPGTRLTVT.

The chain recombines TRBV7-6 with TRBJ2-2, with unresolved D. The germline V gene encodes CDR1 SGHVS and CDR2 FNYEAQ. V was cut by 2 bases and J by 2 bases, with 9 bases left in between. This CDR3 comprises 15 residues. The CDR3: CASSLRQVNTGELFF. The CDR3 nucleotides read TGTGCCAGCAGCTTAAGGCAGGTTAACACCGGGGAGCTGTTTTTT.